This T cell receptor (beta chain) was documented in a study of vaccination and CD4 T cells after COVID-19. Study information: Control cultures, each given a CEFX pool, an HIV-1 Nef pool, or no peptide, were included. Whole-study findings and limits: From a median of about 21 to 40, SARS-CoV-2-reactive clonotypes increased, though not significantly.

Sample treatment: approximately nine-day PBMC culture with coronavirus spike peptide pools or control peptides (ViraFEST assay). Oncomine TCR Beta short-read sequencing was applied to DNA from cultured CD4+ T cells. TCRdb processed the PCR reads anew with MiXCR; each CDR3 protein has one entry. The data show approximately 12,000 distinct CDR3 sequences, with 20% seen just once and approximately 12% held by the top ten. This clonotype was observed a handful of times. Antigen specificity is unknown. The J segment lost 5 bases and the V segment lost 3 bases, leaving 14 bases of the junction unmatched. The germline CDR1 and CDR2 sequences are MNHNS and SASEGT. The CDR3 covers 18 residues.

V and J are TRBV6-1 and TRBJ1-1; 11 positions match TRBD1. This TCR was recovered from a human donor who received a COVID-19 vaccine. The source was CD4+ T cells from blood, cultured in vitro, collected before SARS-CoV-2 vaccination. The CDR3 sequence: CASSDRTGGFSGGTEAFF. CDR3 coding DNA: TGTGCCAGCAGTGACCGGACAGGGGGCTTCAGTGGAGGAACTGAAGCTTTCTTT.